A selection of T cell receptor beta chains follows, all from one sample in a study of blood T cell repertoires in COVID-19. Method: immunoSEQ multiplex PCR; TCRdb's copy keeps in-frame clones and lacks some. This table has under 300,000 clones, around nine tenths appearing once. Sequencing was carried out using PBMCs or T cells enriched from blood (not recorded which). These receptor sequences come from a woman between 18 and 29 years old who had recovered from COVID-19. Each CDR3 is given with its conserved first and last residue. The order of the fields is J gene, V gene, D gene, CDR3 length, clone size, CDR3 DNA, CDR3 protein. D genes are given only for firm matches. The size field is filled for only some rows; it gives once, few, many or a size class.

j_call: TRBJ1-2
v_call: TRBV9
d_call: TRBD1
cdr3_length: 14
clone_size: NA
cdr3_nt: TGTGCCAGCAGTGCTACAGGGGGCGCAGGGGGCTACACCTTC
cdr3_aa: CASSATGGAGGYTF

j_call: TRBJ2-7
v_call: TRBV28
d_call: NA
cdr3_length: 12
clone_size: NA
cdr3_nt: TGTGCCAGCAGTTTAGAGGGCTACGAGCAGTACTTC
cdr3_aa: CASSLEGYEQYF

j_call: TRBJ1-5
v_call: TRBV28
d_call: NA
cdr3_length: 15
clone_size: NA
cdr3_nt: TGTGCCAGCAGTTTCGGCGGGGGCGCCGGCCAGCCCCAGCATTTT
cdr3_aa: CASSFGGGAGQPQHF

j_call: TRBJ2-3
v_call: TRBV5-1
d_call: TRBD1
cdr3_length: 15
clone_size: NA
cdr3_nt: TGCGCCAGCAGCCCCGGGACAGGGGGCACAGATACGCAGTATTTT
cdr3_aa: CASSPGTGGTDTQYF

j_call: TRBJ1-1
v_call: TRBV28
d_call: TRBD1
cdr3_length: 13
clone_size: NA
cdr3_nt: TGTGCCAGCAGGGCACCAGGGGGTGGTGAAGCTTTCTTT
cdr3_aa: CASRAPGGGEAFF

j_call: TRBJ1-5
v_call: TRBV5-6
d_call: TRBD1
cdr3_length: 16
clone_size: NA
cdr3_nt: TGTGCCAGCAGCTTGGGCGGGACAGGGTTTTCTCAGCCCCAGCATTTT
cdr3_aa: CASSLGGTGFSQPQHF

j_call: TRBJ2-7
v_call: TRBV19
d_call: NA
cdr3_length: 12
clone_size: NA
cdr3_nt: TGTGCCAGTAGTATCCAGGGGCAAGAGCAGTACTTC
cdr3_aa: CASSIQGQEQYF

j_call: TRBJ1-1
v_call: TRBV6-5
d_call: NA
cdr3_length: 16
clone_size: once
cdr3_nt: TGTGCCAGCAGTTATCGAAGGACAGCCGGGAACACTGAAGCTTTCTTT
cdr3_aa: CASSYRRTAGNTEAFF

j_call: TRBJ2-7
v_call: TRBV27
d_call: TRBD1
cdr3_length: 14
clone_size: NA
cdr3_nt: TGTGCCAGCAGTTTTGCCCAGGGGGCCTACGAGCAGTACTTC
cdr3_aa: CASSFAQGAYEQYF

j_call: TRBJ1-1
v_call: TRBV2
d_call: TRBD1
cdr3_length: 15
clone_size: NA
cdr3_nt: TGTGCCAGCAGTGTGCAGGGGGCTATCCACACTGAAGCTTTCTTT
cdr3_aa: CASSVQGAIHTEAFF

j_call: TRBJ2-1
v_call: TRBV7-9
d_call: NA
cdr3_length: 14
clone_size: NA
cdr3_nt: TGTGCCAGCAGCTTAACGACGACTAGTCCTGAGCAGTTCTTC
cdr3_aa: CASSLTTTSPEQFF

j_call: TRBJ2-5
v_call: TRBV5-1
d_call: NA
cdr3_length: 15
clone_size: NA
cdr3_nt: TGCGCCAGCAGCTTACAGGGGCGGAGGGAAGAGACCCAGTACTTC
cdr3_aa: CASSLQGRREETQYF

j_call: TRBJ2-1
v_call: TRBV7-9
d_call: NA
cdr3_length: 12
clone_size: NA
cdr3_nt: TGTGCCAGCAGCGCGAATGGAGTGCGGCAGTTCTTC
cdr3_aa: CASSANGVRQFF

j_call: TRBJ2-7
v_call: TRBV27
d_call: NA
cdr3_length: 16
clone_size: NA
cdr3_nt: TGTGCCAGCAGTGATTACGGAGGACGCAGCTCCTACGAGCAGTACTTC
cdr3_aa: CASSDYGGRSSYEQYF

j_call: TRBJ2-2
v_call: TRBV9
d_call: TRBD1
cdr3_length: 18
clone_size: NA
cdr3_nt: TGTGCCAGCAGCGTAGGAATTGGGGGACAGGGAAAAACCGGGGAGCTGTTTTTT
cdr3_aa: CASSVGIGGQGKTGELFF